This TCR beta chain was recorded in a study of blood T cell repertoires in COVID-19. Study background: Sample material is recorded as cDNA or gDNA derived from T cells, B-cell-depleted T cells, or PBMCs.

The method was immunoSEQ multiplex PCR; TCRdb's version includes in-frame clones alone and lacks a portion of them. The sample lists about 240,000 clones; 88% were seen once. The CDR3 consists of 15 residues. Trimming shortened V by 1 base and J by 10 bases, and 17 bases separated the two germline ends. Germline V gene lookup returns CDR1 SGHNT and CDR2 YENEEA. The V gene is TRBV11-3, the J gene TRBJ2-1, with D tentatively TRBD2 (6 bases). Sequencing used peripheral blood. This TCR was sampled from a middle-aged woman who had recovered from COVID-19. CDR3 DNA: TGTGCCAGCAGCTTAGGTCCAGCCGGGGGTCGGGAGCAGTTCTTC. Translating gives CASSLGPAGGREQFF. Together with reference TRBV11-3 and TRBJ2-1, the CDR3 gives the full variable domain: EAGVVQSPRYKIIEKKQPVAFWCNPISGHNTLYWYLQNLGQGPELLIRYENEEAVDDSQLPKDRFSAERLKGVDSTLKIQPAELGDSAVYLCASSLGPAGGREQFFGPGTRLTVL.